This passage covers 4 T cell receptor beta chains from one sample sequenced in a study of blood T cell repertoires in COVID-19. Clones were sequenced by immunoSEQ multiplex PCR, and TCRdb holds only the in-frame ones, with some missing. Of approximately 290,000 clones in the sample, approximately 90% were seen once. Source material: peripheral blood. These receptors all come from a man aged 25 to 40 with acute or convalescent COVID-19.

The V call is TRBV12-3 or TRBV12-4, the J call TRBJ2-1; the match to TRBD2 covers 10 bases. V gave up 10 bases and J gave up 15 bases; unmatched junction bases: 9. The length of the CDR3 is 11 residues. CDR3 amino acids: CATALAGGPFF. In DNA form, the CDR3 reads TGTGCCACCGCTTTAGCGGGGGGTCCGTTCTTC.

V gene TRBV5-1 combines with J gene TRBJ1-6; D gene uncertain. This CDR3 comprises 17 residues. Trimming stripped 1 base from V and 6 bases from J, with 17 bases between. The germline V gene has CDR1 SGHRS and CDR2 YFSETQ. The CDR3 DNA is TGCGCCAGCAGCTTGAGAGGGATGCCGAGCCCTAATTCACCCCTCCACTTT. Translating gives CASSLRGMPSPNSPLHF. Full variable domain (outside the CDR3, taken from reference TRBV5-1 and TRBJ1-6): KAGVTQTPRYLIKTRGQQVTLSCSPISGHRSVSWYQQTPGQGLQFLFEYFSETQRNKGNFPGRFSGRQFSNSRSEMNVSTLELGDSALYLCASSLRGMPSPNSPLHFGNGTRLTVT.

The rearrangement joins TRBV19 to TRBJ2-2; D gene unclear. Deletions cut 3 bases from V and 6 bases from J, with 14 bases between. CDR3 length equals 15 residues. Per germline, CDR1 LNHDA and CDR2 SQIVND (reference sequence). The DNA of the CDR3 is TGTGCCAGTAGTATTTTTAGCCATTTCCCCGGGGAGCTGTTTTTT. Its protein is CASSIFSHFPGELFF.

This clone was recorded once. The chain employs TRBV24-1 and TRBJ2-2; TRBD1 is a possible D gene (6 bases). Between the trimmed V and J ends, which lost 3 bases and 8 bases, there was a span of 15 bases. This CDR3 region has 15 residues. Germline loops: CDR1 KGHDR, CDR2 SFDVKD. DNA for the CDR3: TGTGCCACCAGTGATCCTGGGACACGCCCAGGGGAGCTGTTTTTT. Encoded protein: CATSDPGTRPGELFF.